This T cell receptor beta chain was recovered during a study of beta chain features in type 1 diabetes listed by TCRdb under 2018. About the full investigation: Mean age, gender distribution, total cell number and subset yield did not differ between patients and healthy donors. A total of 100 million to 110 million sorted cells were examined across all samples, and a strong correlation was observed between cell number per subset and RNA yield. In the study, TCRB repertoires of sorted circulating CD4+ T cell subsets from recently diagnosed type 1 diabetes patients were compared with those of matched healthy donors. Whereas all 30 or so donors provided naive and central memory subsets, regulatory and stem cell-like memory subsets were isolated from just 8 patients and about 8 healthy donors.

As encoded in the germline V gene, CDR1 is MDHEN while CDR2 is SYDVKM. The CDR3 has 16 amino acids, counting the end cysteine and phenylalanine. The CDR3 DNA has 48 bases and is translated from base 1. Here V drops 2 bases and J drops 3 bases, and the junction holds 7 bases not matched to any gene. From each donor, a single peripheral blood sample of about 116 mL on average was drawn into heparinised tubes. Using a panel that included CD45RO, CCR7, CD25, CD127, CD95 and CD27, naive, central memory, regulatory and stem cell-like memory CD4+ T cells were sorted on a BD FACSAria II. All sorted populations exceeded 98% purity. Right away, PBMCs were isolated by Lymphoprep density gradient centrifugation and were stained directly, with no culture step. So that batch effects would be minimized, each experiment stained and sorted samples in pairs, pairing one healthy donor with one patient. General study outcomes and caveats: At VDJ recombination sites, type 1 diabetes patients had fewer insertions and more deleted nucleotides, which implies abnormalities in thymic rearrangement. A moderate but significant shortening of TCRB CDR3 length was observed in type 1 diabetes patients in all four CD4+ subsets. Naive, central memory and regulatory TCRB repertoires appeared to be more alike among patients than among healthy donors. Because the HLA sub-analyses included only small numbers of individuals, any influence of HLA type on TCRB rearrangement was left unresolved. Because cDNA rather than genomic DNA was sequenced, highly expressing activated cells could have been over-represented, although no difference in activation and CD3 levels was found between groups. Shorter templates might have been favored by PCR, but patient and control samples were amplified and corrected together, so both groups would have been affected equally by any skew.

Remarks on this clone: Its antigen has not been determined. The input lacks base qualities; no much larger clone sits a single base away.

The entire amount of isolated RNA was reverse transcribed using the High Capacity cDNA Reverse Transcription Kit, so the sequenced TCRB transcripts were expressed ones. For stem cell-like memory T cell samples, survey-depth immunoSEQ sequencing was used, averaging about 1 million total reads per sample. Sorted cells were lysed in RLT buffer, and RNA was extracted using DNase-treated RNeasy Micro or Mini kits according to cell number. To prevent cross-contamination, each cell subset was processed individually, whereas patient and healthy donor samples were processed jointly. The immunoSEQ multiplex PCR was used to amplify TCRB sequences from cDNA, generating 87-bp fragments that spanned the CDR3 region. Sequencing of the amplicons was performed on the Illumina HiSeq platform. From the authors' description of their analysis: PCR bias was corrected computationally using synthetic template baselines, and reads within Hamming distance 2 were collapsed, with unmergeable singletons discarded. Reads were aligned against IMGT to assign V, D and J genes, CDR3 length and insertions or deletions at six rearrangement sites. Within each subset, clonotype counts were normalized to sorted cell number, after which true diversity and Gini coefficients were computed with the tcR R package. Repertoire sharing was quantified using the overlap coefficient calculated on TCRB nucleotide sequences. The table comes from immuneACCESS by way of TCRdb, which keeps in-frame sequences with V and J called. Part of the clones is missing from these tables; in studies checked, under half for an unresolved V gene and the rest for unknown reasons. That table supplies the V and J calls and clone size; D and trimming were determined from the DNA. The sample table shows around 14,000 clones, and 60% to 80% are seen once. The ten largest clones take up approximately 0.31% of the sample.

This receptor was identified in a young woman with type 1 diabetes. Sequencing was done on a sample of stem cell memory CD4+ T cells from blood. What this sample's cell subset or site label stands for: stem cell-like memory CD4+ T cells. The chain couples TRBV28 to TRBJ2-3, and TRBD2 aligns with 8 junction nucleotides. Read as DNA, the sequence is TGTGCCAGCAGTTTAGTCTTCGGGAGGGGAACAGATACGCAGTATTTT. It specifies CASSLVFGRGTDTQYF.